This record looks at one T cell receptor beta chain sequence and its context. This CDR3 comprises 15 residues. The germline V and J ends were trimmed by 0 bases and 2 bases, with 10 bases remaining between them. From germline, CDR1 is MGHRA and CDR2 YSYEKL. The data derive from a study of blood T cell repertoires in COVID-19. Clones were sequenced by immunoSEQ multiplex PCR, and TCRdb holds only the in-frame ones, with some missing. The sample lists a few hundred thousand clones, 70% to 90% occurring once. V gene TRBV4-1 combines with J gene TRBJ2-5; the D gene is possibly TRBD2 (5 bases). The source of this sequence is a woman aged 18-30 years who had been exposed to COVID-19. Sequenced sample: PBMCs or T cells enriched from blood (not recorded which). The CDR3 DNA reads as TGCGCCAGCAGCCAAGACGGACTCGGTCAAGAGACCCAGTACTTC. Its protein is CASSQDGLGQETQYF.